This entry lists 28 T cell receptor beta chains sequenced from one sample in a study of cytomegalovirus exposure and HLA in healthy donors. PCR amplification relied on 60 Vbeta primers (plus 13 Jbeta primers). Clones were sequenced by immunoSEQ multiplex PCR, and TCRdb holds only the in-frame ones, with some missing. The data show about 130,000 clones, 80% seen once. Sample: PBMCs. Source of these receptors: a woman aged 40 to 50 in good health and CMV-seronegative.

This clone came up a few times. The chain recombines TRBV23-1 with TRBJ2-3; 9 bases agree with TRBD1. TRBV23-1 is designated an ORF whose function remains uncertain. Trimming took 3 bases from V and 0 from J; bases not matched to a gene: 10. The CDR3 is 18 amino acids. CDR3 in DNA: TGCGCCAGCAGTCACCCGAGGGGACAGGGCGAGAGCACAGATACGCAGTATTTT. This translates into CASSHPRGQGESTDTQYF.

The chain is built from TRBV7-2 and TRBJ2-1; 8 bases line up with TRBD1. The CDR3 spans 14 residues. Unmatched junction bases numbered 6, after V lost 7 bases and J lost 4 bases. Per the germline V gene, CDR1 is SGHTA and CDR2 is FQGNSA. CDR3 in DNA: TGTGCCAGCAACTTCAGGGGGCATTACAATGAGCAGTTCTTC. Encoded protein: CASNFRGHYNEQFF.

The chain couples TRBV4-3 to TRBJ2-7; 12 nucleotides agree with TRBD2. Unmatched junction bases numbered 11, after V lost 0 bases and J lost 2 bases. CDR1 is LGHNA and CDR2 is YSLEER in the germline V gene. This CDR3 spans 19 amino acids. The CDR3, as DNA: TGCGCCAGCAGCCAAGATCACCTAGCGGGAGGGAGGCCAACCTACGAGCAGTACTTC. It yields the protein CASSQDHLAGGRPTYEQYF.

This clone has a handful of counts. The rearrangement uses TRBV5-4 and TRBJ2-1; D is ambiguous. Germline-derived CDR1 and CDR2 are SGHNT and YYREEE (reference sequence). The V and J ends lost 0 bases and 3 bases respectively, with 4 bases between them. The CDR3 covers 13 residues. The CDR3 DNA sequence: TGTGCCAGCAGCTTGGATCACTACAATGAGCAGTTCTTC. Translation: CASSLDHYNEQFF.

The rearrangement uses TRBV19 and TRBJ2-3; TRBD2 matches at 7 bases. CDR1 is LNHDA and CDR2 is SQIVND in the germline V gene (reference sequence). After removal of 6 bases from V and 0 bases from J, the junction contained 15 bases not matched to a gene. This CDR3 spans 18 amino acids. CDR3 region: CASSPFLSGGASTDTQYF. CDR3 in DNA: TGTGCCAGTAGCCCCTTTCTGTCGGGGGGAGCTAGCACAGATACGCAGTATTTT.

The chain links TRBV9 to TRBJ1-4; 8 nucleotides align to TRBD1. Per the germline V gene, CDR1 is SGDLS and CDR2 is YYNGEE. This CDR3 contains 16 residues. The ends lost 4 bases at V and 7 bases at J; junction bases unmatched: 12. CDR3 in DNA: TGTGCCAGCAGCCTTAAGACGGGACAGGCTACTGAAAAACTGTTTTTT. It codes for CASSLKTGQATEKLFF.

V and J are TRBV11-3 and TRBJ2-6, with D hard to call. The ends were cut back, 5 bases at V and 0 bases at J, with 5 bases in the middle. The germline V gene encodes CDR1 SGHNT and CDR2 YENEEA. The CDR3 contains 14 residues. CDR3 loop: CASSPGSGANVLTF. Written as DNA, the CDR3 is TGTGCCAGCAGCCCCGGCTCTGGGGCCAACGTCCTGACTTTC.

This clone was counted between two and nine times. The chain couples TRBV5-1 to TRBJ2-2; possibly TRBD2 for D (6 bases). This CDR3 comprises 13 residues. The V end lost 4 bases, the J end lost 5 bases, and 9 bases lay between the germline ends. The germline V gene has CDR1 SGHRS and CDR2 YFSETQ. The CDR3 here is CASSRTNTGELFF. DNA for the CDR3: TGCGCCAGCAGCCGGACTAATACCGGGGAGCTGTTTTTT.

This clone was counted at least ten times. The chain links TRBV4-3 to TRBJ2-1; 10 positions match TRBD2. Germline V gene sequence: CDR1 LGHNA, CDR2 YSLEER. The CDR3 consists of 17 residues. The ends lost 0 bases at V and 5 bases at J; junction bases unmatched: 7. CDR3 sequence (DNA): TGCGCCAGCAGCCAAGATTGGACTAGCGGACATAACAATGAGCAGTTCTTC. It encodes CASSQDWTSGHNNEQFF.

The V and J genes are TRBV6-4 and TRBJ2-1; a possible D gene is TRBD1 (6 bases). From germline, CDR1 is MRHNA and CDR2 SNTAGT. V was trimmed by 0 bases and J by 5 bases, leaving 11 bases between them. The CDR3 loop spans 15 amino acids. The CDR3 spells CASSDSNYRDNEQFF. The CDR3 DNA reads TGTGCCAGCAGTGACTCAAACTACAGGGACAATGAGCAGTTCTTC.

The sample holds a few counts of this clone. The CDR3 sequence: CASSLARGWADTQYF. The CDR3 DNA is TGCGCCAGCAGCTTGGCTAGGGGGTGGGCAGATACGCAGTATTTT. This rearrangement joins TRBV5-1 to TRBJ2-3, with D perhaps TRBD1 (6 bases). V gave up 0 bases and J gave up 4 bases, with 12 bases separating them. Germline lookup yields CDR1 SGHRS and CDR2 YFSETQ. The CDR3 totals 15 residues.

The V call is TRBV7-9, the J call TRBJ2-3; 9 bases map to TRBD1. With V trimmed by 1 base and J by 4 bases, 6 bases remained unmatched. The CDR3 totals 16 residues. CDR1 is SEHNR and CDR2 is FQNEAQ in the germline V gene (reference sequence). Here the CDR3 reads CASSLGQGEIADTQYF. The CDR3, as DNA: TGTGCCAGCAGCTTAGGACAGGGGGAGATTGCAGATACGCAGTATTTT.

In DNA, the CDR3 is TGTGCCAGCTCACCGAGCAGGGACAATCAGCCCCAGCATTTT. Its protein product is CASSPSRDNQPQHF. The chain uses TRBV18 and TRBJ1-5, with D possibly being TRBD1 (5 bases). V was shortened by 3 bases and J by 3 bases, with 9 bases between the two germline ends. Looked up from germline, CDR1 is KGHSH and CDR2 is LQKENI. This CDR3 contains 14 residues.

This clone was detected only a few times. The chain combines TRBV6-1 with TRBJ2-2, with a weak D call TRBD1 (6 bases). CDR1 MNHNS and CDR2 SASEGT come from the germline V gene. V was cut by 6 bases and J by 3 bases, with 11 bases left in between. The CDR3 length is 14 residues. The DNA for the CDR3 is TGTGCCAGCAGAGCAGGGGTTGACACCGGGGAGCTGTTTTTT. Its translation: CASRAGVDTGELFF.

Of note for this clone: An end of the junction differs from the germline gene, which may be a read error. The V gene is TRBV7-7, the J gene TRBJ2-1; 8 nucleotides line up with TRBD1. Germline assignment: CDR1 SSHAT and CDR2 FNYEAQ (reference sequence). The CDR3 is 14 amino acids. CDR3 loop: CASSPGQEGGEQFF. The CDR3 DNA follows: TGTGCTAGCAGCCCGGGACAGGAGGGCGGTGAGCAGTTCTTC.

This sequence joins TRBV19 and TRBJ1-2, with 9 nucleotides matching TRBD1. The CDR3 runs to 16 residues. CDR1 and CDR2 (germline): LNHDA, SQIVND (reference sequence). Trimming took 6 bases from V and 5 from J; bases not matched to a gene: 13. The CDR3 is CASSNGGTGHIYGYTF. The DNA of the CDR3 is TGTGCCAGTAGCAACGGAGGGACAGGGCATATTTATGGCTACACCTTC.

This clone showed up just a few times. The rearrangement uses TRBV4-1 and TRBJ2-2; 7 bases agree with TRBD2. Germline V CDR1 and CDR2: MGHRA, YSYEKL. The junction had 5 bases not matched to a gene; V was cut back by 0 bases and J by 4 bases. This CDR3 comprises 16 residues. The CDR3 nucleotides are TGCGCCAGCAGCCAAGAGGAGACTAGCCCCACCGGGGAGCTGTTTTTT. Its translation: CASSQEETSPTGELFF.

The CDR3: CASSLQVNTEAFF. CDR3 coding DNA: TGTGCCAGCAGTCTCCAGGTGAACACTGAAGCTTTCTTT. This chain links TRBV27 with TRBJ1-1, with unresolved D. This CDR3 spans 13 amino acids. V shed 5 bases and J shed 0 bases, with 7 bases lying between them. Germline V gives CDR1 MNHEY, CDR2 SMNVEV (reference sequence).

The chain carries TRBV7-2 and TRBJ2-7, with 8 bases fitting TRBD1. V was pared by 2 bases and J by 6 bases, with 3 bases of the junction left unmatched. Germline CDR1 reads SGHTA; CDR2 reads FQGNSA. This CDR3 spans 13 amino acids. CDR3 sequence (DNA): TGTGCCAGCAGCTTAACGGGGACAGGCGAGCAGTACTTC. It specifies CASSLTGTGEQYF.

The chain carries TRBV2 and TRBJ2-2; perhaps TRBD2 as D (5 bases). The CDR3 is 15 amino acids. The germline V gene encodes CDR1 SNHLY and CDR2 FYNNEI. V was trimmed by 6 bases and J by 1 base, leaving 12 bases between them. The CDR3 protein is CASRSLAGNTGELFF. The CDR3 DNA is TGTGCCAGCAGGTCTCTGGCGGGGAACACCGGGGAGCTGTTTTTT.

The CDR3 nucleotides read TGTGCCATCAGTGAATCCCAAAATCCCCCAATTCAGTACTTC. It encodes CAISESQNPPIQYF. The chain carries TRBV10-3 and TRBJ2-4, with unresolved D. CDR3 length: 14 residues. V was pared by 3 bases and J by 10 bases, with 16 bases between. Germline values: CDR1 ENHRY, CDR2 SYGVKD.

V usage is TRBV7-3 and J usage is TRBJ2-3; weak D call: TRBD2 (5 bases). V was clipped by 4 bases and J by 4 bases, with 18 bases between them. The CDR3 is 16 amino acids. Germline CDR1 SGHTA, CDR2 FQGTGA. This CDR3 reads CASSSNLALAADTQYF. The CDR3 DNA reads TGTGCCAGCAGCTCAAACCTTGCTCTAGCAGCAGATACGCAGTATTTT. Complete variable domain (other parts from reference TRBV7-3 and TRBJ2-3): GAGVSQTPSNKVTEKGKYVELRCDPISGHTALYWYRQSLGQGPEFLIYFQGTGAADDSGLPNDRFFAVRPEGSVSTLKIQRTERGDSAVYLCASSSNLALAADTQYFGPGTRLTVL.

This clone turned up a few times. CDR3: CASSQVAGGLNEQFF. DNA for the CDR3: TGCGCCAGCAGCCAAGTTGCGGGGGGCCTCAATGAGCAGTTCTTC. The rearrangement joins TRBV4-3 to TRBJ2-1, with 8 positions matching TRBD2. The CDR3 has 15 residues. Losses at the gene ends were 1 base for V and 6 bases for J; bases not matched to a gene: 5. Germline V lookup: CDR1 LGHNA, CDR2 YSLEER.

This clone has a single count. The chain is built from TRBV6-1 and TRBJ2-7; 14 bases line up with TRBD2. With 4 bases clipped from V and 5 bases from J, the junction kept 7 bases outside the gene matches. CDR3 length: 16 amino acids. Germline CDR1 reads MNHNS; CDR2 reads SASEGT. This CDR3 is CASSGGTSGGGDEQYF. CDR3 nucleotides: TGTGCCAGCAGTGGAGGGACTAGCGGGGGTGGGGACGAGCAGTACTTC.

The CDR3 here is CASGLPMASKEAFF. The CDR3 DNA reads as TGTGCTAGTGGTTTGCCCATGGCTTCAAAGGAAGCTTTCTTT. V usage is TRBV12-5 and J usage is TRBJ1-1, with D unclear. CDR1 LGHNT and CDR2 FRNRAP come from the germline V gene. The V gene lost 2 bases and the J gene lost 8 bases, with 15 bases spanning the gap. The CDR3 spans 14 residues.

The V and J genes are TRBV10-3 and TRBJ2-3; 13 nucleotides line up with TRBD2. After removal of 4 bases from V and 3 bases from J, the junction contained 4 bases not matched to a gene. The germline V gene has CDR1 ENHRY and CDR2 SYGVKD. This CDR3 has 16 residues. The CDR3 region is CAISVPGLAGTDTQYF. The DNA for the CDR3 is TGTGCCATCAGTGTGCCGGGACTAGCGGGAACAGATACGCAGTATTTT.

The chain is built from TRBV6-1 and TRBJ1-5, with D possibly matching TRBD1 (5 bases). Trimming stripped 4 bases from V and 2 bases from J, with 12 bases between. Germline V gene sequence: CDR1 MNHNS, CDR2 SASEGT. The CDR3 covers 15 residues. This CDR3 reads CASSAAGGGNQPQHF. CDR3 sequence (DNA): TGTGCCAGCAGTGCCGCGGGAGGGGGCAATCAGCCCCAGCATTTT.

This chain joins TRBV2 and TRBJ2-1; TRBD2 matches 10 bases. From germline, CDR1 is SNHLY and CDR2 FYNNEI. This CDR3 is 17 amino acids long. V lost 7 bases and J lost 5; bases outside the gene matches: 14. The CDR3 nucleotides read TGTGCCAGCACCTCCGAGGGGGGACTAGCGTCCAACAATGAGCAGTTCTTC. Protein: CASTSEGGLASNNEQFF.